The source of this TCR beta chain is a study of T cells after posttransplantation cyclophosphamide. Germline CDR1 is MNHEY and CDR2 is SVGAGI. The J segment lost 1 base and the V segment lost 7 bases, leaving 6 bases of the junction unmatched. The CDR3 extends over 14 amino acids. Assay: immunoSEQ multiplex PCR; the TCRdb copy retains only in-frame clones and omits some. The profile covers more than 20,000 clones, with 86% appearing a single time and around 5.8% taken by the ten largest. This receptor was identified in a woman aged 55-75 years with a blood cancer, CMV-positive, and with a related stem cell donor. Sequenced: PBMCs. This chain connects TRBV6-5 to TRBJ1-1; TRBD1 aligns across 7 bases. The CDR3 loop is CASKQQGTNTEAFF. The CDR3 DNA reads as TGTGCCAGCAAACAACAGGGGACGAACACTGAAGCTTTCTTT.